This TCR beta chain was recovered during a study of T cells in Graves' hyperthyroidism and ophthalmopathy (dated by TCRdb to between 2019 and 2020). In terms of the full investigation: Peripheral blood was sampled at the time of initial diagnosis, prior to any treatment. Thyroid tissue and blood T-cell repertoires from six or seven Graves' hyperthyroidism patients were also compared in the study. The paper describes TCR Vbeta CDR3 sequencing of 140 or so peripheral blood samples, made up of roughly 40 ophthalmopathy patients, around 78 hyperthyroidism patients and about 17 progressor patients. After sampling, hyperthyroidism patients received methimazole starting at 30 mg daily, and ophthalmopathy patients received high-dose intravenous methylprednisolone. To identify TCR V-J signatures that set the groups apart, the researchers used a discovery cohort of 90 to 100 patients, made up of 40 to 45 with Graves' ophthalmopathy and some 60 with stable Graves' hyperthyroidism. An independent validation cohort of about 19 hyperthyroidism patients and 17 patients who later progressed to ophthalmopathy tested prospective prediction of ophthalmopathy. The roughly 90 discovery patients were divided at random into training and test sets in a 7:3 ratio.

Amplification of TCR beta CDR3 regions was carried out from RNA transcripts. The TCR CDR3 was subjected to a first round of RT-PCR using the HTBI primer set and the Qiagen OneStep RT-PCR kit. Libraries were constructed in a second round of multiplex PCR, after which size selection and purification were carried out. Libraries were sequenced paired-end with 100 bp reads on an Illumina HiSeq2000. On the study's bioinformatics: SOAPnuke was used to process the raw data, with reads discarded if the reads contained adapters or uncalled bases, had a mean Phred below 15, or lacked an exact constant-primer or identifier match. High-quality paired reads were merged using COPE v1.2.5, and each unique nucleotide sequence was defined as a clonotype. MiTCR v1.1 was used to align the clonotypes against IMGT TRBV, TRBD and TRBJ reference segments. The analysis was restricted to V-J combinations with a frequency above 0.0001, which together covered 99.2% of the repertoires. The TCS score was defined as F50 (clonal expansion) divided by E x V (chaos), with BLOSUM62-based TCRdist calculated between CDR3 peptides within each V-J. Welch's t-statistics and random forest reduced roughly 500 V-J features to 13, which were used in a naive Bayes classifier (R e1071). The public reads were quality trimmed at Q25 with fastp and then assembled into clones with MiXCR by TCRdb, keeping productive beta chains. Each entry is one CDR3 protein sequence, shown with its most common DNA and genes. The V and J calls were determined by TCRdb, not by the authors. The sample contains over 650,000 distinct CDR3 sequences, about 17% of them found a single time. Around 8.1% of the sample is in the top ten clones.

Stable Graves' hyperthyroidism was defined as no progression to ophthalmopathy during 18 months of follow-up. Hyperthyroidism patients were newly diagnosed, with disease duration under 2 months, and aged 18 to 65 years. The study excluded patients with uncontrolled infections, other autoimmune diseases, pregnancy or lactation. Diagnoses relied on clinical symptoms, serum thyroxine and TRAb, thyroid ultrasound and orbital computed tomography. PBMCs were isolated from more than 8 ml of fresh peripheral blood by Ficoll-Paque density gradient centrifugation. Total RNA was extracted using Trizol reagent, and RNA quality was assessed on an Agilent 2100 Bioanalyzer. The germline V gene encodes CDR1 DFQATT and CDR2 SNEGSKA (reference sequence). The CDR3 spans 11 residues, from the cysteine through the phenylalanine. CDR3 DNA is the only sequence kept; it has 33 bases, read in frame from the first base. The full study reports these points: In validation, the model predicted progression to ophthalmopathy with around 71% sensitivity and 72% to 75% specificity, a median of 6.5 months before onset. Most expanded thyroid clonotypes (frequency above 0.001) were also detected in blood, suggesting blood repertoires may reflect thyroid immune responses. In cross-validation, a model built on a 13 V-J signature told ophthalmopathy apart from stable hyperthyroidism with about 90% sensitivity and about 81% specificity, and in testing the same model reached 80%/75%. Sample size was not statistically predetermined, and investigators were not blinded to group allocation.

A word on this clonotype: It lacks a known antigen. A read error may produce the germline difference seen at one junction end.

This TCR derives from a man between 18 and 29 years old with Graves' hyperthyroidism. The sample taken for sequencing was blood. Recombination linked TRBV20-1 to TRBJ2-7; the D gene identity is not certain. The DNA sequence is as follows: TGCAGTGCGAAATTCTCCCTCGAGCGGTACTTC. It specifies CSAKFSLERYF.